This record covers a single TCR beta chain. Original analysis: The assay estimated nucleated cells by amplifying reference gene primers. Generated by immunoSEQ multiplex PCR, the TCRdb table keeps only in-frame clones and is missing some. The V and J calls and clone size come from that table; D and trimming were worked out from the DNA. The sample carries roughly 39,000 clones, 75% to 90% recorded once. V lost 5 bases and J lost 4; bases outside the gene matches: 8. This CDR3 is 15 amino acids long. In germline, CDR1 is SGHRS, CDR2 YFSETQ. The sample belongs to a study of blood T cell repertoires in COVID-19. Study context: Sites across the United States, Italy and Spain contributed samples from acute and convalescent COVID-19. Sample material is recorded as cDNA or gDNA derived from T cells, B-cell-depleted T cells, or PBMCs.

The chain uses TRBV5-1 and TRBJ2-7; 11 positions agree with TRBD1. Material for sequencing was peripheral blood. The TCR originated in a woman older than 75 with active COVID-19. CDR3 amino acids: CASRPSGTGGYEQYF. CDR3 coding DNA: TGCGCCAGCAGGCCTTCGGGGACAGGGGGGTACGAGCAGTACTTC. The entire variable domain, with the rest obtained from reference TRBV5-1 and TRBJ2-7, is as follows: KAGVTQTPRYLIKTRGQQVTLSCSPISGHRSVSWYQQTPGQGLQFLFEYFSETQRNKGNFPGRFSGRQFSNSRSEMNVSTLELGDSALYLCASRPSGTGGYEQYFGPGTRLTVT.